This TCR beta chain was captured by sequencing in a study of cytomegalovirus exposure and HLA in healthy donors. A word on this clone: Its antigen remains unidentified.

Study-level results: Overall, 164 TCR beta chains were annotated as cytomegalovirus-associated. Per published reports, the classifier diagnosed cytomegalovirus status with high specificity and sensitivity. Later, an analysis found that TCR clusters from the first cohort tended to co-occur in the 120 validation repertoires.

Using immunoSEQ multiplex PCR, the repertoire was profiled, and TCRdb retains in-frame clones only, with some absent. This table has about 88,000 clones, 84% appearing once. V was clipped by 0 bases and J by 8 bases, with 17 bases between them. In germline, CDR1 is SGDLS, CDR2 YYNGEE. The CDR3 consists of 15 residues. The chain links TRBV9 to TRBJ1-1, with no clear D. The sequence was obtained from a young woman in good health and CMV-seropositive. The sample taken for sequencing was PBMCs. The CDR3 sequence: CASSVGSSQVGEAFF. In DNA form, the CDR3 reads TGTGCCAGCAGCGTAGGCTCCAGTCAGGTCGGAGAAGCTTTCTTT.